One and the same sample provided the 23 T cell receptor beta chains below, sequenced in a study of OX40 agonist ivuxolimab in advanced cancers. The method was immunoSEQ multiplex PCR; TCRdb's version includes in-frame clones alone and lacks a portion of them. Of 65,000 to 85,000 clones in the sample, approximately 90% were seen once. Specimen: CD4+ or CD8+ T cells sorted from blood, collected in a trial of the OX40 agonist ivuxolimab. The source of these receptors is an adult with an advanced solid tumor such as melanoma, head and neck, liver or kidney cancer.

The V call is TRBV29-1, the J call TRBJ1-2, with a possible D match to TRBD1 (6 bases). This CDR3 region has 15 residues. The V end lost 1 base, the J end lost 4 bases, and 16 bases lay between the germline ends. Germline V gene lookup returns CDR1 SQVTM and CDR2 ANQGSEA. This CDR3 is CSVEVWQGKGYGYTF. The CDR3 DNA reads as TGCAGCGTTGAAGTTTGGCAGGGGAAGGGCTATGGCTACACCTTC.

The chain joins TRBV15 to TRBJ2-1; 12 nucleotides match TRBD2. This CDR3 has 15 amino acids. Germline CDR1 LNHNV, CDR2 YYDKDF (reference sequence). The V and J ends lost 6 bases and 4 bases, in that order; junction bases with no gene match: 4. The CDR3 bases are TGTGCCACCAGTCCACTAGCGGGGGGATACAATGAGCAGTTCTTC. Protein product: CATSPLAGGYNEQFF.

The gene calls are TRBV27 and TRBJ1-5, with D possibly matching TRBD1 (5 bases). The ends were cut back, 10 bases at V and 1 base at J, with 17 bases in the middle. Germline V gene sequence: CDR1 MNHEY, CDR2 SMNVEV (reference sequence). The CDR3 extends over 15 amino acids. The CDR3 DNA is TGTGCCACCGGCCCCTGGGGGGGGAGCAATCAGCCCCAGCATTTT. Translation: CATGPWGGSNQPQHF.

The CDR3 region has the DNA TGCGCCAGCAGCCCAGCCTTTAGCGGATTACTATATGCGCAGTTCTTC. Its translation: CASSPAFSGLLYAQFF. The V call is TRBV4-3, the J call TRBJ2-1; D might be TRBD2 (6 bases). The ends were cut back, 4 bases at V and 12 bases at J, with 25 bases in the middle. Germline V CDR1 and CDR2: LGHNA, YSLEER. This CDR3 is built from 16 residues.

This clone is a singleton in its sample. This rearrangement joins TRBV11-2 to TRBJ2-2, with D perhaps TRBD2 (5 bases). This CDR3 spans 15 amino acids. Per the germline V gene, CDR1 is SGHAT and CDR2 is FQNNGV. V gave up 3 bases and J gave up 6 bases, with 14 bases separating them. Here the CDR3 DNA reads TGTGCCAGCAGCTTCCTAGAGGGTATCGCCGGGGAGCTGTTTTTT. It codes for CASSFLEGIAGELFF.

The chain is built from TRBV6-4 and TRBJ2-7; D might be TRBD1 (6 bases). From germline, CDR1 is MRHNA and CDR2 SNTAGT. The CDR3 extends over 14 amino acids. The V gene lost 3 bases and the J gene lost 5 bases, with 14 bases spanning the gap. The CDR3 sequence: CASSELGGDDEQYF. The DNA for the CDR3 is TGTGCCAGCAGTGAGTTAGGGGGTGACGACGAGCAGTACTTC.

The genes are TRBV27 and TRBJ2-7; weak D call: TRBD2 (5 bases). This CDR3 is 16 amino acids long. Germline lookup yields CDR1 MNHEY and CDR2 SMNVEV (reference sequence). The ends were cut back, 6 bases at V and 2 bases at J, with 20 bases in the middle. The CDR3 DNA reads TGTGCCAGCAGCCAATCGGACGGGGAACTAACCTACGAGCAGTACTTC. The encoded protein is CASSQSDGELTYEQYF.

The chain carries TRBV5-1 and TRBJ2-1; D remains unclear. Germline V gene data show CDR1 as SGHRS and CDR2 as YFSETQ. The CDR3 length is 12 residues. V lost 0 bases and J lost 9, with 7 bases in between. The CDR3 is CASSLAGTEQFF. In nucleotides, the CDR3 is TGCGCCAGCAGCTTGGCGGGCACTGAGCAGTTCTTC.

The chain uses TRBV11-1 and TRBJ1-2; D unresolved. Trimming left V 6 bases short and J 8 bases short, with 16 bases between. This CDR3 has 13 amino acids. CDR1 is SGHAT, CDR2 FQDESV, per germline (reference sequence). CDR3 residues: CASSSGPFRGYTF. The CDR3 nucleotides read TGTGCCAGCAGTTCGGGCCCCTTTAGGGGCTACACCTTC.

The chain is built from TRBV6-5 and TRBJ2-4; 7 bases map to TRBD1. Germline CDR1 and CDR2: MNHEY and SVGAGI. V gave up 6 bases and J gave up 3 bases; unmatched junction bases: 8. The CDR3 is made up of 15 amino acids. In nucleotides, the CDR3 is TGTGCCAGCAGCCTACAGGGGATTAGCAAAAACATTCAGTACTTC. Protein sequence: CASSLQGISKNIQYF.

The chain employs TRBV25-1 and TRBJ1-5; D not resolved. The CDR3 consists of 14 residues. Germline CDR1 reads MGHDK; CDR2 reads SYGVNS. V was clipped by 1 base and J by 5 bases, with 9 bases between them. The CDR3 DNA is TGTGCCAGCAGTGAATGGGAGCAGCATCAGCCCCAGCATTTT. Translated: CASSEWEQHQPQHF.

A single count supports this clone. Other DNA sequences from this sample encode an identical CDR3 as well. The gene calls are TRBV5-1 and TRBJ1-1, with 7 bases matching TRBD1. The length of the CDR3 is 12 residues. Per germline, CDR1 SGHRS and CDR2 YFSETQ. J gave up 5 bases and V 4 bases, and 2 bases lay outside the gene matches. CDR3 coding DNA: TGCGCCAGCAGCCTGACAGGGACTGAAGCTTTCTTT. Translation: CASSLTGTEAFF.

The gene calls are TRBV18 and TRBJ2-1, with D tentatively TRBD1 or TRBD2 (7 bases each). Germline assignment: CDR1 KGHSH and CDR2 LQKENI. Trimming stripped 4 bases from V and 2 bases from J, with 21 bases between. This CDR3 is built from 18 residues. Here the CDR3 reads CASSLTSSGGVAYNEQFF. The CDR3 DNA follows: TGTGCCAGCTCACTCACAAGCTCAGGGGGGGTCGCCTACAATGAGCAGTTCTTC.

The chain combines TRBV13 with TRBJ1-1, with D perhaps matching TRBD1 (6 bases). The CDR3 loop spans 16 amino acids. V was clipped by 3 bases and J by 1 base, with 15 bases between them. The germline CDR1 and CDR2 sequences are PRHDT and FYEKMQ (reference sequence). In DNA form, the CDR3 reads TGTGCCAGCAGCTTCGTTAGGGGGGCCGAGAACACTGAAGCTTTCTTT. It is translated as CASSFVRGAENTEAFF.

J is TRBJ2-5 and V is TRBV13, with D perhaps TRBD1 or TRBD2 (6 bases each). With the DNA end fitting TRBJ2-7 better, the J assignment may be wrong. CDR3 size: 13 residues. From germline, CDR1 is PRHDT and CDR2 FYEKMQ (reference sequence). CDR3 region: CASRGGLSYEQYF. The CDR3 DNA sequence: TGTGCCAGCAGGGGGGGCCTCTCCTACGAGCAGTACTTC.

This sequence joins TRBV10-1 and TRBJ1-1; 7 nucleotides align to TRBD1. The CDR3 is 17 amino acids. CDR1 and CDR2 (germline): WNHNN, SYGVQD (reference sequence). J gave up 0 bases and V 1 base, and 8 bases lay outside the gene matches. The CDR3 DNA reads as TGCGCCAGCAGTGAGTACCGGGACAGTTTTATGAACACTGAAGCTTTCTTT. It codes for CASSEYRDSFMNTEAFF.

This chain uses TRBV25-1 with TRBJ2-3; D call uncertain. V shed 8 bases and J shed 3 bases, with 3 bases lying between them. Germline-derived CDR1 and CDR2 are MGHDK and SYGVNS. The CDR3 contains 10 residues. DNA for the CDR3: TGTGCCAGCGAGACAGATACGCAGTATTTT. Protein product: CASETDTQYF.

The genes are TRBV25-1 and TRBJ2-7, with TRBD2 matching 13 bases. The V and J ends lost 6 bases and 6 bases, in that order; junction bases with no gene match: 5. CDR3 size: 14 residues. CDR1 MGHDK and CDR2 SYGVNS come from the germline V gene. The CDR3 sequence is CASSLGLAGTEQYF. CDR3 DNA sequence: TGTGCCAGCAGCCTGGGACTAGCGGGAACCGAGCAGTACTTC.

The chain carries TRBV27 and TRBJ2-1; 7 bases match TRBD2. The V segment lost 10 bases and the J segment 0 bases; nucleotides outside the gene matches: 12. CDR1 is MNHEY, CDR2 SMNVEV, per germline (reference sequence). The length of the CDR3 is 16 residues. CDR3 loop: CATLLMGGSSYNEQFF. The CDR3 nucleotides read TGTGCCACCCTGCTGATGGGGGGGAGCTCCTACAATGAGCAGTTCTTC.

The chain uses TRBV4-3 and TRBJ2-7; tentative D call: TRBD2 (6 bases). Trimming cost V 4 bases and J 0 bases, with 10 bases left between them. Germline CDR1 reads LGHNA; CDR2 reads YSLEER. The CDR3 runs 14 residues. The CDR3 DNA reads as TGCGCCAGCAGCCCCTGGACTACCTCCTACGAGCAGTACTTC. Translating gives CASSPWTTSYEQYF.

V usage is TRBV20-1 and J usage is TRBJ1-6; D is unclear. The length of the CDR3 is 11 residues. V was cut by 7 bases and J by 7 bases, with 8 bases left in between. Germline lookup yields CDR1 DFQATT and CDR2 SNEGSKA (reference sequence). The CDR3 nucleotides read TGCAGTGGAGGACTCAATTCACCCCTCCACTTT. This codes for CSGGLNSPLHF.

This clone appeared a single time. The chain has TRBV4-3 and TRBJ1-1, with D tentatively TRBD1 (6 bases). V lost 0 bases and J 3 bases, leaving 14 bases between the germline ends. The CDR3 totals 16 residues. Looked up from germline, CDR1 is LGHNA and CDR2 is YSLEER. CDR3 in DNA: TGCGCCAGCAGCCAAGATTTTGGGGGCGCGTACACTGAAGCTTTCTTT. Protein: CASSQDFGGAYTEAFF.

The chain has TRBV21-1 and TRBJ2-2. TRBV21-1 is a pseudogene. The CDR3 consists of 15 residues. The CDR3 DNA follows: TGTGCCAGCAGCAACCGGGGCAGGAACACCGGGGAGCTGTTTTTT. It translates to CASSNRGRNTGELFF.